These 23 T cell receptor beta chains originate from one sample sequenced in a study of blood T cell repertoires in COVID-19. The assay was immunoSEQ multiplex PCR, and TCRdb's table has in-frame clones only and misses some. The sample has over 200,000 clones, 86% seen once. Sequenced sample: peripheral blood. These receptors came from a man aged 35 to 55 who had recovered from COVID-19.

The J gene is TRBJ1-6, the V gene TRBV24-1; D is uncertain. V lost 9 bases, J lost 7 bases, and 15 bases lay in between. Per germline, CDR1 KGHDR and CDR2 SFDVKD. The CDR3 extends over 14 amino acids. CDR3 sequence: CATDTVNRNSPLHF. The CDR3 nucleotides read TGTGCCACCGACACAGTGAATAGGAATTCACCCCTCCACTTT.

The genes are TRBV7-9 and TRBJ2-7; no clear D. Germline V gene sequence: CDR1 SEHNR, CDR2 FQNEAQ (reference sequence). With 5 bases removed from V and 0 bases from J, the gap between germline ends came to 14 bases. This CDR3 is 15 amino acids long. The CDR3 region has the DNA TGTGCCAGCAGCGCTGTTCAGGAATACTCCTACGAGCAGTACTTC. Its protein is CASSAVQEYSYEQYF.

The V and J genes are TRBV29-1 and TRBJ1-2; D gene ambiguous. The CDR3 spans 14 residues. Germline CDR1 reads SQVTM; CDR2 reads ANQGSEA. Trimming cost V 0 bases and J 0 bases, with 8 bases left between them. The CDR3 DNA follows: TGCAGCGTTGAAGATCTGGACTCTAACTATGGCTACACCTTC. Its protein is CSVEDLDSNYGYTF. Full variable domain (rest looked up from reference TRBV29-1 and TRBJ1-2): SAVISQKPSRDICQRGTSLTIQCQVDSQVTMMFWYRQQPGQSLTLIATANQGSEATYESGFVIDKFPISRPNLTFSTLTVSNMSPEDSSIYLCSVEDLDSNYGYTFGSGTRLTVV.

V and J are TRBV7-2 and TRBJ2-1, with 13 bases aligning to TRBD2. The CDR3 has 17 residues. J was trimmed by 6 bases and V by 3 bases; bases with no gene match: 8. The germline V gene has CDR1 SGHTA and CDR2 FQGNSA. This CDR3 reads CASSFSPGTSGTNEQFF. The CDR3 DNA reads TGTGCCAGCAGCTTTAGCCCTGGGACTAGCGGGACCAATGAGCAGTTCTTC.

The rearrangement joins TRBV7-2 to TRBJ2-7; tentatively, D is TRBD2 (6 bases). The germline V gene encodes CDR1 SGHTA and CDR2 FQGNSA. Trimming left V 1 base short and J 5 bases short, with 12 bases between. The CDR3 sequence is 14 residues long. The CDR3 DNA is TGTGCCAGCAGCTTAGGGGCGGGGATCAACGAGCAGTACTTC. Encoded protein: CASSLGAGINEQYF.

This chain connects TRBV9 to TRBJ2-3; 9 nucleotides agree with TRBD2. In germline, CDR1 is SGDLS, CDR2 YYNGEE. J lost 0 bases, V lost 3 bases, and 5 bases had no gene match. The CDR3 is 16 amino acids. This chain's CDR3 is CASSGLSGRSTDTQYF. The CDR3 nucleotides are TGTGCCAGCAGCGGACTAAGCGGGAGGAGCACAGATACGCAGTATTTT.

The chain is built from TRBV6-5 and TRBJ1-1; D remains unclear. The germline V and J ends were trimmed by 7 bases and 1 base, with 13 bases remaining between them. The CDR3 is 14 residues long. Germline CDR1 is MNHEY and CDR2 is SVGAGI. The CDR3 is CASIYSRGNTEAFF. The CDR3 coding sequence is TGTGCCAGCATTTATAGCCGGGGGAACACTGAAGCTTTCTTT.

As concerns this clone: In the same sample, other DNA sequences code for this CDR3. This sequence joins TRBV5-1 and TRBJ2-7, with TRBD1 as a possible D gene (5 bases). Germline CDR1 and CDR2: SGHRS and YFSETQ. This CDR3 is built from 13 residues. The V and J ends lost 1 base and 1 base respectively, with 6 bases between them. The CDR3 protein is CASSLQGSYEQYF. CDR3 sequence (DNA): TGCGCCAGCAGCTTGCAGGGTTCCTACGAGCAGTACTTC. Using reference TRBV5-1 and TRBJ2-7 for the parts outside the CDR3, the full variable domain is KAGVTQTPRYLIKTRGQQVTLSCSPISGHRSVSWYQQTPGQGLQFLFEYFSETQRNKGNFPGRFSGRQFSNSRSEMNVSTLELGDSALYLCASSLQGSYEQYFGPGTRLTVT.

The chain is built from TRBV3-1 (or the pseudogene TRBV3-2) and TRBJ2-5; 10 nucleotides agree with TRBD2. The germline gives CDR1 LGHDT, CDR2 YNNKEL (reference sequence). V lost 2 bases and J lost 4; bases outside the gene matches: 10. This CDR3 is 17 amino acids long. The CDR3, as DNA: TGTGCCAGCAGCCAAATAAAAGCGGGAGGGCCGGGAGAGACCCAGTACTTC. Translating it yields CASSQIKAGGPGETQYF.

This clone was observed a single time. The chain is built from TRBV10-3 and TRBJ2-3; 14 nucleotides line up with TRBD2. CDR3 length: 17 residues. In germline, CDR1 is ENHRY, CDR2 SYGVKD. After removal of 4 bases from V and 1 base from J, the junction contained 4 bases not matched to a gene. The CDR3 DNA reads TGTGCCATCAGTGCGGGACTAGCGGGAGTAGGCACAGATACGCAGTATTTT. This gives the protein CAISAGLAGVGTDTQYF.

The chain's CDR3 is CSVRTSGTYEQYF. CDR3 DNA: TGCAGCGTTCGGACTAGCGGGACCTACGAGCAGTACTTC. This chain links TRBV29-1 with TRBJ2-7; 12 positions agree with TRBD2. J was trimmed by 2 bases and V by 5 bases; bases with no gene match: 1. CDR1 is SQVTM and CDR2 is ANQGSEA in the germline V gene. The CDR3 is made up of 13 amino acids.

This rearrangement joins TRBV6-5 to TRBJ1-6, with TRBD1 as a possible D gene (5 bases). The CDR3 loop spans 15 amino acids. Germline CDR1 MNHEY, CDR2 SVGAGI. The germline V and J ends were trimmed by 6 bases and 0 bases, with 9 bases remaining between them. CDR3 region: CASSPQASYNSPLHF. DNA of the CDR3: TGTGCCAGCAGCCCACAGGCCTCCTATAATTCACCCCTCCACTTT.

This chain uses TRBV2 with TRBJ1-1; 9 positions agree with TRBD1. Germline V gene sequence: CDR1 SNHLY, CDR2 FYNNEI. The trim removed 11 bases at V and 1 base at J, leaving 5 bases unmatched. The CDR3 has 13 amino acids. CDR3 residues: CAVGDRANTEAFF. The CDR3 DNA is TGTGCCGTAGGGGACAGGGCGAACACTGAAGCTTTCTTT.

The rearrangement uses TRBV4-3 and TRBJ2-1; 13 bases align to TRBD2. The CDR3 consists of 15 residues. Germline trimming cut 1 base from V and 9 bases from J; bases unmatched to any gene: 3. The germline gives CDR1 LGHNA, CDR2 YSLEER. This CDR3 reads CASSQGLAGGGEQFF. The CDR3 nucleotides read TGCGCCAGCAGCCAAGGACTAGCGGGAGGTGGTGAGCAGTTCTTC.

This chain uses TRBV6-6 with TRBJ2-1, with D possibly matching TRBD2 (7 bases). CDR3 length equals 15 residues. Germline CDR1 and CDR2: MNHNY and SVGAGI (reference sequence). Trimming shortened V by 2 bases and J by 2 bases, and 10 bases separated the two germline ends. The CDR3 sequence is CASSYEGGPYNEQFF. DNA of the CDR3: TGTGCCAGCAGTTACGAGGGGGGGCCCTACAATGAGCAGTTCTTC.

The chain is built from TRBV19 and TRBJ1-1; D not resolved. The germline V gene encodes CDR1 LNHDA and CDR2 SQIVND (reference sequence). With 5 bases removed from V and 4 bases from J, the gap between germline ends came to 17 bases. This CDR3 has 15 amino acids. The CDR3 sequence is CASSVTSPRATEAFF. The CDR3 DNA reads TGTGCCAGTAGTGTAACTTCTCCGAGGGCCACTGAAGCTTTCTTT.

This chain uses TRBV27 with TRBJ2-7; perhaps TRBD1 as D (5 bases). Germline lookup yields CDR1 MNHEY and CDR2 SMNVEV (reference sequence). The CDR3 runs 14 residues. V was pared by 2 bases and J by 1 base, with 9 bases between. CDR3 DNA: TGTGCCAGCAGTTTAACAAGGGGATCCTACGAGCAGTACTTC. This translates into CASSLTRGSYEQYF.

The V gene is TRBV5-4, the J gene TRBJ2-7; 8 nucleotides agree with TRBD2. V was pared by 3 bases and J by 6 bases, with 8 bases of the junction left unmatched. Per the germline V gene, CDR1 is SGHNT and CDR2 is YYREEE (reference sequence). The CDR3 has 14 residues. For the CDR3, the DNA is TGTGCCAGCAGCTACGGCGGGGGGCCCGTCGAGCAGTACTTC. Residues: CASSYGGGPVEQYF.

CDR3 protein: CASSGDFSTDTQYF. The DNA for the CDR3 is TGTGCCAGCAGCGGGGACTTTAGCACAGATACGCAGTATTTT. V gene TRBV5-4 combines with J gene TRBJ2-3; D possibly corresponds to TRBD2 (6 bases). V was cut by 4 bases and J by 0 bases, with 9 bases left in between. CDR1 is SGHNT and CDR2 is YYREEE in the germline V gene (reference sequence). The CDR3 runs to 14 residues.

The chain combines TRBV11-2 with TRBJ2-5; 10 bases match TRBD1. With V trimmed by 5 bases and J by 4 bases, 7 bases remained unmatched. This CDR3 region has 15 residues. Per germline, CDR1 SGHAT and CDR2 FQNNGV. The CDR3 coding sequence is TGTGCCAGCAGCGCCGACAGGGGGCACCGAGAGACCCAGTACTTC. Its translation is CASSADRGHRETQYF.

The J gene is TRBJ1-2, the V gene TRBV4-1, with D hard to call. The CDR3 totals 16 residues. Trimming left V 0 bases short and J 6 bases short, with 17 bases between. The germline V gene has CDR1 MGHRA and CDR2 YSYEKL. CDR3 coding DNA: TGCGCCAGCAGCCAAGATCAAGGCGGAATAAGGAATGGCTACACCTTC. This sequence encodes CASSQDQGGIRNGYTF.

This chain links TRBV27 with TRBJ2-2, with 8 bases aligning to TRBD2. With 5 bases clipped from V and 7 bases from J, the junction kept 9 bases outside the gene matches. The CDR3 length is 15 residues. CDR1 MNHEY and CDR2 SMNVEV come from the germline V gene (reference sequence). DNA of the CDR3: TGTGCCAGCAGTCTAAATAGCGGGATCGGCGGGGAGCTGTTTTTT. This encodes CASSLNSGIGGELFF.

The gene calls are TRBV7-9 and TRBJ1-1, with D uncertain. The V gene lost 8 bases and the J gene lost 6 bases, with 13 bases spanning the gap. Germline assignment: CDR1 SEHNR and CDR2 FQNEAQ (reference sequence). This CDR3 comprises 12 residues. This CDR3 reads CASHSLPSEAFF. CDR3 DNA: TGTGCCAGCCACAGTCTCCCCTCTGAAGCTTTCTTT.